This T cell receptor beta chain stems from a study of blood T cells in healthy people across ages. The V end lost 7 bases, the J end lost 3 bases, and 10 bases lay between the germline ends. The germline gives CDR1 SNHLY, CDR2 FYNNEI. The CDR3 is 13 amino acids. Each sample used at least 7 million PBMCs. Alongside a J-beta primer mix, a sample-barcoded 5' primer served in a second PCR lasting about 6 to 11 cycles. Researchers report that a template-switch adaptor with 12 random nucleotides tagged each cDNA molecule. TCRdb re-derived calls from the 5' RACE reads in MiXCR, one entry per CDR3 protein. This repertoire shows fewer than 600,000 distinct CDR3 sequences, roughly a quarter found once; its top ten account for 3.6%. The sample also formed part of further work on T cells of mothers and their children. That publication notes: Study donors consisted of a few healthy Caucasian mothers and their six children.

The sequenced material came from blood. This clonotype originated in a boy between 2 and 10 years old in good health. The chain uses TRBV2 and TRBJ2-1; tentative D call: TRBD2 (6 bases). CDR3 sequence: CASTSGLYNEQFF. CDR3 coding DNA: TGTGCCAGCACCAGCGGGCTCTACAATGAGCAGTTCTTC.